A single sample gave rise to the 24 T cell receptor beta chains below, sequenced in a study of T cell responses to AZD1222 COVID-19 vaccine. Using immunoSEQ multiplex PCR, the repertoire was profiled, and TCRdb retains in-frame clones only, with some absent. The table lists about 50,000 clones, 70% to 90% of them singletons. The sample in question was peripheral blood, obtained on day 0 of AZD1222 vaccination. The origin of the receptors is an adult in good health.

This clone was seen only a few times. The chain recombines TRBV7-2 with TRBJ2-5, with 11 bases that match TRBD2. CDR1 and CDR2 (germline): SGHTA, FQGNSA. CDR3 length: 15 residues. Trimming at V came to 5 bases and at J to 5 bases, leaving 7 bases not matched to a gene. The DNA for the CDR3 is TGTGCCAGCAGCATTAGCGGGGGGGCATTCGAGACCCAGTACTTC. As protein: CASSISGGAFETQYF.

V is TRBV6-6 and J is TRBJ2-3; D may match TRBD1 or TRBD2 (5 bases each). CDR3 size: 13 residues. V lost 4 bases and J lost 0, with 5 bases in between. Germline assignment: CDR1 MNHNY and CDR2 SVGAGI (reference sequence). The CDR3 spells CASSWDSTDTQYF. In DNA form, the CDR3 reads TGTGCCAGCAGTTGGGACAGCACAGATACGCAGTATTTT.

This clone was picked up one time. The CDR3 bases are TGTGCCAGCAGTTCCGTTACGGGGGGGAACACCGGGGAGCTGTTTTTT. Its translation: CASSSVTGGNTGELFF. This chain joins TRBV6-5 and TRBJ2-2, with 7 bases aligning to TRBD2. CDR3 length equals 16 residues. V was clipped by 4 bases and J by 1 base; unmatched bases: 6. Germline CDR1 MNHEY, CDR2 SVGAGI.

This chain connects TRBV28 to TRBJ2-2; the match to TRBD2 covers 7 bases. Germline loops: CDR1 MDHEN, CDR2 SYDVKM. J gave up 0 bases and V 4 bases, and 2 bases lay outside the gene matches. The CDR3 is 15 residues long. The CDR3 coding sequence is TGTGCCAGCAGTTCCGGGACTACGAACACCGGGGAGCTGTTTTTT. This gives the protein CASSSGTTNTGELFF.

V is TRBV2 and J is TRBJ1-1; D is unclear. V lost 6 bases and J lost 7, with 15 bases in between. The CDR3 runs to 13 residues. Germline V gene data show CDR1 as SNHLY and CDR2 as FYNNEI. CDR3 DNA sequence: TGTGCCAGCAGCGCAAGGGTGGGTAATGAAGCTTTCTTT. This sequence encodes CASSARVGNEAFF.

The chain couples TRBV4-1 to TRBJ1-5, with no clear D. The CDR3 length is 13 residues. CDR1 is MGHRA and CDR2 is YSYEKL in the germline V gene. Trimming took 1 base from V and 8 from J, leaving 9 bases between them. The CDR3 reads CASSQGVGKPQHF. In nucleotides, the CDR3 is TGCGCCAGCAGCCAAGGGGTGGGGAAGCCCCAGCATTTT.

The chain is built from TRBV19 and TRBJ1-6; 8 bases map to TRBD1. The CDR3 is made up of 14 amino acids. J lost 2 bases, V lost 8 bases, and 2 bases had no gene match. Germline lookup yields CDR1 LNHDA and CDR2 SQIVND (reference sequence). The CDR3 spells CASQGATYNSPLHF. CDR3 in DNA: TGTGCCAGTCAGGGGGCGACCTATAATTCACCCCTCCACTTT. Full variable domain (missing parts from reference TRBV19 and TRBJ1-6): DGGITQSPKYLFRKEGQNVTLSCEQNLNHDAMYWYRQDPGQGLRLIYYSQIVNDFQKGDIAEGYSVSREKKESFPLTVTSAQKNPTAFYLCASQGATYNSPLHFGNGTRLTVT.

The chain employs TRBV30 and TRBJ2-3, with 9 nucleotides matching TRBD2. Per the germline V gene, CDR1 is GTSNPN and CDR2 is SVGIG (reference sequence). The V segment lost 3 bases and the J segment 6 bases; nucleotides outside the gene matches: 7. This CDR3 has 14 amino acids. CDR3 protein: CAWRERGAIDTQYF. As DNA, the CDR3 is TGTGCCTGGAGGGAGCGGGGGGCCATTGATACGCAGTATTTT.

This chain links TRBV11-2 with TRBJ2-7; D gene unclear. The CDR3 length is 14 residues. V was shortened by 1 base and J by 3 bases, with 10 bases between the two germline ends. From germline, CDR1 is SGHAT and CDR2 FQNNGV. The CDR3 protein is CASSLGTENYEQYF. In DNA, the CDR3 is TGTGCCAGCAGCTTAGGAACAGAAAACTACGAGCAGTACTTC.

The rearrangement links TRBV18 to TRBJ2-5; TRBD1 matches at 7 bases. After removal of 4 bases from V and 4 bases from J, the junction contained 15 bases not matched to a gene. The CDR3 totals 17 residues. Germline V gene data show CDR1 as KGHSH and CDR2 as LQKENI. CDR3 bases: TGTGCCAGCTCACGGTGGACAGAGGTCTCAGGGGGAGAGACCCAGTACTTC. Residues: CASSRWTEVSGGETQYF.

The chain couples TRBV6-1 to TRBJ1-5; 8 positions agree with TRBD1. Per the germline V gene, CDR1 is MNHNS and CDR2 is SASEGT. V shed 2 bases and J 2 bases; nucleotides not matched to a gene: 8. The CDR3 spans 17 residues. CDR3 bases: TGTGCCAGCAGTGAATCAGAACAGGGGGTTGGCAATCAGCCCCAGCATTTT. It is translated as CASSESEQGVGNQPQHF.

In this sample, this clone turned up once. The chain joins TRBV4-2 to TRBJ2-5, with 9 positions matching TRBD1. CDR3 length: 17 residues. Germline lookup yields CDR1 LGHNA and CDR2 YNFKEQ. V shed 1 base, J shed 5 bases, and the junction held 11 bases outside the gene matches. Here the CDR3 reads CASSQALKGQGTETQYF. CDR3 nucleotides: TGTGCCAGCAGCCAAGCTCTAAAGGGACAGGGTACGGAGACCCAGTACTTC.

The CDR3 nucleotides are TGTGCCAGCAGCCAAGCGGGACAGGGATTGAACACTGAAGCTTTCTTT. Amino acids: CASSQAGQGLNTEAFF. The gene calls are TRBV3-1 (or the pseudogene TRBV3-2) and TRBJ1-1; 9 nucleotides agree with TRBD1. Germline V gene data show CDR1 as LGHDT and CDR2 as YNNKEL (reference sequence). The CDR3 spans 16 residues. V lost 1 base, J lost 0 bases, and 3 bases stayed unmatched.

This sequence joins TRBV7-9 and TRBJ1-5; D is unresolved. CDR3 length equals 12 residues. Germline CDR1 and CDR2: SEHNR and FQNEAQ (reference sequence). Deletions cut 5 bases from V and 5 bases from J, with 7 bases between. The CDR3 DNA follows: TGTGCCAGCAGCCTTGAAGATCAGCCCCAGCATTTT. This gives the protein CASSLEDQPQHF. Based on the CDR3 plus reference TRBV7-9 and TRBJ1-5, the full variable domain is DTGVSQNPRHKITKRGQNVTFRCDPISEHNRLYWYRQTLGQGPEFLTYFQNEAQLEKSRLLSDRFSAERPKGSFSTLEIQRTEQGDSAMYLCASSLEDQPQHFGDGTRLSIL.

The rearrangement uses TRBV14 and TRBJ2-3; TRBD2 might be the D (6 bases). V lost 3 bases and J 6 bases, leaving 13 bases between the germline ends. CDR1 SGHDN and CDR2 FVKESK come from the germline V gene. This CDR3 comprises 14 residues. The CDR3 protein is CASSQNLGRDTQYF. In DNA form, the CDR3 reads TGTGCCAGCAGCCAGAACTTGGGGAGGGATACGCAGTATTTT.

This chain uses TRBV6-5 with TRBJ2-4; D may be TRBD2 (7 bases). CDR1 and CDR2 (germline): MNHEY, SVGAGI. CDR3 length: 13 amino acids. Trimming stripped 2 bases from V and 7 bases from J, with 9 bases between. The CDR3 loop reads CASSYRGANIQYF. CDR3 coding DNA: TGTGCCAGCAGTTACCGGGGGGCGAACATTCAGTACTTC.

The chain is built from TRBV10-2 and TRBJ2-2; no reliable D call. V lost 8 bases to trimming and J lost 5 bases, with 27 bases between them. The CDR3 length is 18 residues. The germline V gene encodes CDR1 WSHSY and CDR2 SAAADI. This CDR3 reads CASLYSRAGLGVTGELFF. The CDR3 DNA follows: TGCGCCAGCTTATATAGTAGGGCAGGCCTCGGCGTGACCGGGGAGCTGTTTTTT.

The sample holds a few counts of this clone. The V and J genes are TRBV6-5 and TRBJ1-1; no definite D call. The CDR3 sequence is 12 residues long. Trimming cost V 3 bases and J 8 bases, with 10 bases left between them. The germline V gene encodes CDR1 MNHEY and CDR2 SVGAGI. The CDR3 here is CASSYGYTEAFF. For the CDR3, the DNA is TGTGCCAGCAGTTATGGGTATACAGAAGCTTTCTTT.

The chain joins TRBV5-5 to TRBJ2-1; 7 bases map to TRBD2. The germline CDR1 and CDR2 sequences are SGHKS and YYEKEE (reference sequence). With 0 bases clipped from V and 3 bases from J, the junction kept 6 bases outside the gene matches. The CDR3 is 16 amino acids. CDR3 DNA: TGTGCCAGCAGCTTGGGGGAGCGGGGTTACTACAATGAGCAGTTCTTC. Residues: CASSLGERGYYNEQFF.

This clone was recorded only once. The chain combines TRBV7-2 with TRBJ2-5, with unresolved D. V was trimmed by 4 bases and J by 2 bases, leaving 8 bases between them. This CDR3 spans 13 amino acids. Germline assignment: CDR1 SGHTA and CDR2 FQGNSA. The CDR3 DNA is TGTGCCAGCAGCTCAAGGGTACAAGAGACCCAGTACTTC. This codes for CASSSRVQETQYF. The full variable domain, with the rest looked up from reference TRBV7-2 and TRBJ2-5, is GAGVSQSPSNKVTEKGKDVELRCDPISGHTALYWYRQSLGQGLEFLIYFQGNSAPDKSGLPSDRFSAERTGGSVSTLTIQRTQQEDSAVYLCASSSRVQETQYFGPGTRLLVL.

The chain combines TRBV29-1 with TRBJ2-3; TRBD2 might be the D (6 bases). This CDR3 has 15 residues. Per germline, CDR1 SQVTM and CDR2 ANQGSEA. V was trimmed by 8 bases and J by 2 bases, leaving 20 bases between them. CDR3 amino acids: CSSRGSRTATDTQYF. The CDR3 nucleotides read TGCAGCTCCCGGGGGTCTAGAACCGCCACAGATACGCAGTATTTT.

This clone was counted a single time. This chain links TRBV7-9 with TRBJ2-1, with 7 bases fitting TRBD1. After removal of 5 bases from V and 4 bases from J, the junction contained 11 bases not matched to a gene. CDR3 size: 16 residues. CDR1 and CDR2 from the germline V gene are SEHNR and FQNEAQ (reference sequence). The CDR3 region is CASSPQTTGRYNEQFF. The DNA for the CDR3 is TGTGCCAGCAGCCCCCAGACGACAGGGCGGTACAATGAGCAGTTCTTC.

The V gene is TRBV19, the J gene TRBJ1-5; a weak D match, TRBD1 (5 bases). Germline lookup yields CDR1 LNHDA and CDR2 SQIVND (reference sequence). The ends were cut back, 6 bases at V and 3 bases at J, with 12 bases in the middle. The CDR3 is 14 amino acids. The CDR3: CASSRDSYNQPQHF. As DNA, the CDR3 is TGTGCCAGTAGCCGGGACTCTTACAATCAGCCCCAGCATTTT.

This chain uses TRBV5-1 with TRBJ1-3; D perhaps matches TRBD1 (5 bases). The V gene's germline CDR1 is SGHRS and CDR2 YFSETQ. The CDR3 consists of 15 residues. Trimming pared 4 bases from V and 4 bases from J, leaving 15 bases between. As DNA, the CDR3 is TGCGCCAGCAGCCTACCCAGGGATCCCGGAAACACCATATATTTT. This gives the protein CASSLPRDPGNTIYF.